This T cell receptor (beta chain) is from a study of OX40 agonist ivuxolimab in advanced cancers. Autoimmune disease history or systemic immunosuppression excluded patients. Measured with immunoSEQ multiplex PCR; TCRdb has only the in-frame clones, and not every one. Of roughly 72,000 clones in the sample, approximately 84% were seen once. The CDR3 has 12 amino acids. The V gene's germline CDR1 is SGDLS and CDR2 YYNGEE. The V gene lost 3 bases and the J gene lost 4 bases, with 8 bases spanning the gap. This clone occurred a few times. Other DNA sequences from this sample encode an identical CDR3 as well.

This TCR derives from an adult with an advanced solid tumor such as melanoma, head and neck, liver or kidney cancer. The chain is built from TRBV9 and TRBJ2-7; D may be TRBD1 or TRBD2 (5 bases each). This specimen was CD4+ or CD8+ T cells sorted from blood, taken in a trial of the OX40 agonist ivuxolimab. As DNA, the CDR3 is TGTGCCAGCAGCGGGGACGGGTACGAGCAGTACTTC. This encodes CASSGDGYEQYF.